The 26 T cell receptor beta chains given below trace back to one sample, sequenced in a study of OX40 agonist ivuxolimab in advanced cancers. Sequenced by immunoSEQ multiplex PCR; TCRdb stores in-frame clones only, minus some. The table has tens of thousands of clones, over 75% seen once. The sequencing used CD4+ or CD8+ T cells sorted from blood, collected in a trial of the OX40 agonist ivuxolimab. These TCRs come from an adult with an advanced solid tumor such as melanoma, head and neck, liver or kidney cancer.

V is TRBV19 and J is TRBJ1-2; the match to TRBD1 covers 8 bases. Germline V gene lookup returns CDR1 LNHDA and CDR2 SQIVND (reference sequence). The CDR3 loop spans 15 amino acids. J gave up 5 bases and V 3 bases, and 8 bases lay outside the gene matches. CDR3 DNA: TGTGCCAGTAGTATCCCCGGGACAGGTTTTTATGGCTACACCTTC. As protein: CASSIPGTGFYGYTF. Based on the CDR3 plus reference TRBV19 and TRBJ1-2, the full variable domain is DGGITQSPKYLFRKEGQNVTLSCEQNLNHDAMYWYRQDPGQGLRLIYYSQIVNDFQKGDIAEGYSVSREKKESFPLTVTSAQKNPTAFYLCASSIPGTGFYGYTFGSGTRLTVV.

This chain joins TRBV6-1 and TRBJ1-4; D may be TRBD1 (5 bases). Trimming pared 1 base from V and 1 base from J, leaving 10 bases between. Germline V lookup: CDR1 MNHNS, CDR2 SASEGT. The length of the CDR3 is 16 residues. The CDR3 loop is CASSEGQGLTNEKLFF. DNA of the CDR3: TGTGCCAGCAGTGAAGGGCAGGGCTTAACTAATGAAAAACTGTTTTTT.

J is TRBJ2-3 and V is TRBV13, with 9 bases fitting TRBD1. Germline V gives CDR1 PRHDT, CDR2 FYEKMQ (reference sequence). V shed 2 bases and J 4 bases; nucleotides not matched to a gene: 10. The CDR3 has 17 amino acids. Here the CDR3 reads CASSLSRTGAQADTQYF. The CDR3 DNA is TGTGCCAGCAGCTTAAGTAGGACAGGGGCCCAGGCAGATACGCAGTATTTT.

The chain joins TRBV7-9 to TRBJ2-3; 8 bases fit TRBD2. The J segment lost 6 bases and the V segment lost 4 bases, leaving 9 bases of the junction unmatched. Germline CDR1 reads SEHNR; CDR2 reads FQNEAQ (reference sequence). The CDR3 spans 15 residues. In nucleotides, the CDR3 is TGTGCCAGCAGCTATCCGGGGGGGCAGGTGGATACGCAGTATTTT. Encoded protein: CASSYPGGQVDTQYF.

V and J are TRBV6-4 and TRBJ2-7; perhaps TRBD2 as D (5 bases). The CDR3 is made up of 14 amino acids. Germline assignment: CDR1 MRHNA and CDR2 SNTAGT. V gave up 6 bases and J gave up 4 bases, with 16 bases separating them. CDR3 DNA: TGTGCCAGCAGCCTCGAGGGAGTGGGATACGAGCAGTACTTC. It yields the protein CASSLEGVGYEQYF.

The chain employs TRBV5-5 and TRBJ2-1; TRBD1 aligns across 7 bases. The CDR3 has 16 residues. After removal of 0 bases from V and 0 bases from J, the junction contained 3 bases not matched to a gene. In germline, CDR1 is SGHKS, CDR2 YYEKEE (reference sequence). The CDR3 loop is CASSLGTGGSYNEQFF. In DNA, the CDR3 is TGTGCCAGCAGCTTGGGGACAGGCGGCTCCTACAATGAGCAGTTCTTC.

The rearrangement joins TRBV29-1 to TRBJ2-1, with 12 bases that match TRBD2. Germline V gives CDR1 SQVTM, CDR2 ANQGSEA. This CDR3 spans 15 amino acids. V lost 6 bases to trimming and J lost 6 bases; unmatched junction nucleotides: 9. Here the CDR3 reads CSVPLLAGGPNEQFF. CDR3 in DNA: TGCAGCGTCCCTCTTCTAGCGGGAGGGCCCAATGAGCAGTTCTTC.

The V gene is TRBV2, the J gene TRBJ1-1; D uncertain. V lost 4 bases and J lost 8, with 8 bases in between. The CDR3 spans 11 residues. Germline V CDR1 and CDR2: SNHLY, FYNNEI. CDR3 coding DNA: TGTGCCAGCAGTGGTTTGACAGAAGCTTTCTTT. Its translation: CASSGLTEAFF.

This sequence joins TRBV2 and TRBJ2-7; either TRBD1 or TRBD2 may supply D (6 bases each). The ends were cut back, 6 bases at V and 1 base at J, with 16 bases in the middle. The CDR3 covers 15 residues. In germline, CDR1 is SNHLY, CDR2 FYNNEI. The CDR3 is CASRRTGGESYEQYF. CDR3 in DNA: TGTGCCAGCAGGCGGACCGGGGGCGAGTCCTACGAGCAGTACTTC.

CDR3 sequence (DNA): TGCGCCAGCAGCCAGGTGTTGACTTTAGGACAGACTCACTACGAGCAGTACTTC. Its protein is CASSQVLTLGQTHYEQYF. The rearrangement uses TRBV4-3 and TRBJ2-7; TRBD1 might be the D (6 bases). V gave up 3 bases and J gave up 3 bases, with 24 bases separating them. The germline V gene encodes CDR1 LGHNA and CDR2 YSLEER. The CDR3 totals 18 residues.

This clone was detected a few times. This rearrangement joins TRBV19 to TRBJ1-5, with D possibly TRBD1 on 6 matching bases. CDR3 size: 18 residues. With 3 bases removed from V and 2 bases from J, the gap between germline ends came to 20 bases. Germline assignment: CDR1 LNHDA and CDR2 SQIVND (reference sequence). DNA for the CDR3: TGTGCCAGTAGTATGGGGAACAGGGCCTTGAATGGCAATCAGCCCCAGCATTTT. It encodes CASSMGNRALNGNQPQHF.

DNA of the CDR3: TGCGCCAGCAGCCAGACAGGACCCCAAGAGACCCAGTACTTC. Encoded protein: CASSQTGPQETQYF. V usage is TRBV4-1 and J usage is TRBJ2-5; TRBD1 is a possible D gene (6 bases). V lost 3 bases and J 1 base, leaving 9 bases between the germline ends. The germline gives CDR1 MGHRA, CDR2 YSYEKL. This CDR3 is built from 14 residues.

The chain joins TRBV4-1 to TRBJ2-1; 10 positions agree with TRBD1. V lost 3 bases and J lost 4; bases outside the gene matches: 3. Germline V CDR1 and CDR2: MGHRA, YSYEKL. This CDR3 has 15 residues. CDR3 bases: TGCGCCAGCAGCCAGACAGGGGGCGAGTACAATGAGCAGTTCTTC. Its translation is CASSQTGGEYNEQFF.

The chain carries TRBV28 and TRBJ1-1; TRBD1 might be the D (6 bases). The CDR3 length is 16 residues. V was cut by 6 bases and J by 0 bases, with 17 bases left in between. Germline loops: CDR1 MDHEN, CDR2 SYDVKM. CDR3 loop: CASRYGQIWVNTEAFF. For the CDR3, the DNA is TGTGCCAGCAGATACGGACAGATTTGGGTGAACACTGAAGCTTTCTTT.

This clone showed up just a few times. This chain uses TRBV4-1 with TRBJ1-1; D perhaps matches TRBD1 (6 bases). Looked up from germline, CDR1 is MGHRA and CDR2 is YSYEKL. This CDR3 spans 18 amino acids. V lost 3 bases, J lost 1 base, and 21 bases lay in between. CDR3 amino acids: CASSHRGGQGLPNTEAFF. The CDR3 DNA reads TGCGCCAGCAGCCATCGTGGGGGCCAGGGCCTTCCGAACACTGAAGCTTTCTTT.

V is TRBV6-1 and J is TRBJ2-1; D is unclear. Trimming took off 5 bases at V and 7 bases at J, with 9 bases between the two ends. The CDR3 is made up of 12 amino acids. Per germline, CDR1 MNHNS and CDR2 SASEGT. In nucleotides, the CDR3 is TGTGCCAGCAGTATCAGTCAGAATGAGCAGTTCTTC. It specifies CASSISQNEQFF.

The rearrangement uses TRBV29-1 and TRBJ2-1; 8 bases fit TRBD1. Germline V lookup: CDR1 SQVTM, CDR2 ANQGSEA. The V gene end was trimmed by 6 bases and the J gene end by 9 bases; junction bases not matched to a gene: 13. The length of the CDR3 is 14 residues. In DNA, the CDR3 is TGCAGCGTCGCGGACAGGGCGGAATTGGGTGAGCAGTTCTTC. It specifies CSVADRAELGEQFF.

The chain recombines TRBV5-1 with TRBJ1-1, with D unresolved. Germline V gene data show CDR1 as SGHRS and CDR2 as YFSETQ. CDR3 length: 13 residues. Trimming removed 4 bases at V and 0 bases at J, with 7 bases between. The CDR3 is CASSEGLNTEAFF. In DNA form, the CDR3 reads TGCGCCAGCAGCGAAGGACTGAACACTGAAGCTTTCTTT.

This clone has just one count. V gene TRBV7-9 combines with J gene TRBJ1-1; 10 bases agree with TRBD1. CDR1 and CDR2 (germline): SEHNR, FQNEAQ (reference sequence). V gave up 1 base and J gave up 0 bases; unmatched junction bases: 5. This CDR3 has 17 residues. CDR3 sequence reads: CASSLVGQGVMNTEAFF. CDR3 in DNA: TGTGCCAGCAGCTTAGTTGGACAGGGGGTCATGAACACTGAAGCTTTCTTT.

This chain joins TRBV28 and TRBJ2-1, with 10 bases fitting TRBD1. CDR1 is MDHEN, CDR2 SYDVKM, per germline. CDR3 length equals 15 residues. Unmatched junction bases numbered 4, after V lost 5 bases and J lost 3 bases. CDR3 sequence (DNA): TGTGCCAGCAGTCCCGGGACAGGGGACTACAATGAGCAGTTCTTC. This translates into CASSPGTGDYNEQFF.

V usage is TRBV29-1 and J usage is TRBJ2-5, with 8 positions matching TRBD1. The trim removed 6 bases at V and 4 bases at J, leaving 19 bases unmatched. The germline CDR1 and CDR2 sequences are SQVTM and ANQGSEA. This CDR3 contains 17 residues. Here the CDR3 reads CSVEVGAGGRSRETQYF. The CDR3 bases are TGCAGCGTCGAGGTCGGGGCAGGGGGCCGGAGTCGAGAGACCCAGTACTTC.

There are a few counts of this clone. The chain combines TRBV19 with TRBJ1-1, with D unresolved. The germline V and J ends were trimmed by 4 bases and 5 bases, with 11 bases remaining between them. This CDR3 has 13 amino acids. Germline CDR1 reads LNHDA; CDR2 reads SQIVND (reference sequence). In nucleotides, the CDR3 is TGTGCCAGTAGTAAGCATGGGGAGACTGAAGCTTTCTTT. It specifies CASSKHGETEAFF.

The chain combines TRBV28 with TRBJ1-2; a weak D match, TRBD1 (6 bases). The CDR3 spans 16 residues. Trimming pared 5 bases from V and 2 bases from J, leaving 18 bases between. The germline V gene has CDR1 MDHEN and CDR2 SYDVKM. The CDR3 spells CASSVSTGNPNYGYTF. The CDR3 region has the DNA TGTGCCAGCAGTGTATCAACAGGGAACCCGAACTATGGCTACACCTTC.

This clone showed up just once. The chain joins TRBV6-1 to TRBJ1-5; no reliable D call. Looked up from germline, CDR1 is MNHNS and CDR2 is SASEGT. V gave up 6 bases and J gave up 2 bases, with 23 bases separating them. The CDR3 covers 18 residues. CDR3 residues: CASSELRTMQWGNQPQHF. CDR3 sequence (DNA): TGTGCCAGCAGCGAACTCCGAACGATGCAGTGGGGCAATCAGCCCCAGCATTTT.

The gene calls are TRBV27 and TRBJ2-1; D perhaps matches TRBD1 (5 bases). V dropped 6 bases and J dropped 7 bases, with 16 bases sitting between them. Germline V CDR1 and CDR2: MNHEY, SMNVEV (reference sequence). This CDR3 contains 14 residues. CDR3 in DNA: TGTGCCAGCAGACAGGCGGCGGCGGTGAATGAGCAGTTCTTC. This translates into CASRQAAAVNEQFF.

V and J are TRBV4-1 and TRBJ2-7, with D unresolved. From germline, CDR1 is MGHRA and CDR2 YSYEKL. This CDR3 contains 14 residues. Trimming pared 0 bases from V and 3 bases from J, leaving 9 bases between. The CDR3 region is CASSQETTVYEQYV. As DNA, the CDR3 is TGCGCCAGCAGCCAAGAGACCACAGTCTACGAGCAGTACGTC.